Detailed here is one T cell receptor beta chain. Its antigen is still unknown. Base qualities were left out, and no much larger clone turns up one base away. This specimen comes from a study of T cells in localized non-small cell lung cancer (dated by TCRdb to the early 2020s). A note on the overall study: Comparing tumors with uninvolved tumor-adjacent lungs, the study looked at the T cell repertoires of approximately 240 patients with early-stage NSCLC. The cohort comprised around 250 treatment-naïve NSCLC patients with resected, localized lung tumors. Of the NSCLC patients, 120 to 150 were male and approximately 100 were female, and the mean age was approximately 66 years.

Overall results and qualifications from the work: Of the top 100 tumor clones, a median of approximately 60 were detected in paired uninvolved adjacent lung; roughly 26 were also among that lung's top 100. Longer overall survival was associated with higher blood T cell density, whereas shorter survival was associated with higher adjacent-lung clonality. Uninvolved tumor-adjacent lung showed the highest T cell clonality, higher than tumor, which suggests more focused antigenic responses in the uninvolved tumor-adjacent lung. Because the study design was exploratory, TCR variables were selected using unadjusted p-values without false-discovery rate correction. Because multi-region tumor sequencing was not performed, intratumor heterogeneity could not be ruled out.

TCR beta CDR3 regions were sequenced from DNA using the immunoSEQ Assay. Concerning the study's data processing: To compute T cell density, TCR beta template counts were normalized to usable DNA, which was estimated by amplifying housekeeping genes. Richness was estimated with the preseqR package, extrapolating to 400,000 templates for PBMC samples and 120,000 templates for tissue samples. Clonality was defined by subtracting Pielou's evenness from one. Tissue-enriched TCRs were identified through differential abundance testing performed on productive amino-acid clonotypes, with a minimum total count of 5 and an alpha of 0.1. The Jaccard Index and the Morisita Overlap Index were used to quantify repertoire overlap between compartments. GLIPH grouped TCR beta CDR3s together with public tetramer-defined viral CDR3s, and a viral motif had to include at least three viral sequences and also show V-gene enrichment. TCRdb's version of the immuneACCESS table is confined to in-frame rearrangements and falls short of the full clone set. An unresolved V gene accounts for under half of the shortfall where checked; the remainder is of unknown origin. Clone size and the V and J calls come from that table; the DNA yielded D and trimming. The sample table contains 29,000 or so clones; only one count was recorded for around 90% of them. The ten largest clones add up to around 13% of the sample.

Trimming at the junction amounts to 4 bases on V and 3 bases on J, and the germline ends lie 14 bases apart. Sequences MGHRA (CDR1) and YSYEKL (CDR2) are obtained from the germline V gene. The cysteine opens and the phenylalanine closes a CDR3 of 15 amino acids. Only the CDR3 portion is preserved as DNA: 45 bases, with reading frame beginning at the first base. At diagnosis, tumor, uninvolved tumor-adjacent lung and peripheral blood were collected and then preserved as a mix of FFPE and fresh-frozen material. For TCR repertoire profiling, blood samples were analyzed in the form of peripheral blood mononuclear cells.

The sequencing used peripheral blood, collected before any cancer treatment. The TCR originated in a female donor older than 55 with stage III squamous cell lung carcinoma. The chain joins TRBV4-1 to TRBJ2-3, with TRBD1 tentatively as D gene (6 bases match). In nucleotides, the sequence is TGCGCCAGCAGCCCGTCGCCGGGACAAACAGATACGCAGTATTTT. It codes for CASSPSPGQTDTQYF.